Detailed here is one T cell receptor beta chain. What it binds is unknown. Unmatched junction bases numbered 15, after V lost 2 bases and J lost 6 bases. The CDR3 is 16 residues long. Germline values: CDR1 DFQATT, CDR2 SNEGSKA (reference sequence). This sample stems from a study of vaccination and CD4 T cells after COVID-19. Study-level background: SARS-CoV-2 positivity in convalescent patients was established by nasal swab PCR; several had mild and one severe disease.

Sequencing of cultured CD4+ T cell DNA used the Oncomine TCR Beta short-read assay. Each CDR3 protein gets one entry after TCRdb re-called the PCR reads with MiXCR. The sample gives over 15,000 distinct CDR3 sequences, about 50% of which show up once; about 9.8% is in the top ten. The treatment was: approximately nine-day PBMC culture with coronavirus spike peptide pools or control peptides (ViraFEST assay). This sequence originates from a human donor who had recovered from COVID-19. The specimen comprised CD4+ T cells from blood, cultured in vitro, sampled after SARS-CoV-2 vaccination. The genes are TRBV20-1 and TRBJ1-1; 7 nucleotides match TRBD1. The CDR3 coding sequence is TGCAGTGCTAGAATGACAGGGAGGGGAGGGATGGCTGAAGCTTTCTTT. Its protein product is CSARMTGRGGMAEAFF.